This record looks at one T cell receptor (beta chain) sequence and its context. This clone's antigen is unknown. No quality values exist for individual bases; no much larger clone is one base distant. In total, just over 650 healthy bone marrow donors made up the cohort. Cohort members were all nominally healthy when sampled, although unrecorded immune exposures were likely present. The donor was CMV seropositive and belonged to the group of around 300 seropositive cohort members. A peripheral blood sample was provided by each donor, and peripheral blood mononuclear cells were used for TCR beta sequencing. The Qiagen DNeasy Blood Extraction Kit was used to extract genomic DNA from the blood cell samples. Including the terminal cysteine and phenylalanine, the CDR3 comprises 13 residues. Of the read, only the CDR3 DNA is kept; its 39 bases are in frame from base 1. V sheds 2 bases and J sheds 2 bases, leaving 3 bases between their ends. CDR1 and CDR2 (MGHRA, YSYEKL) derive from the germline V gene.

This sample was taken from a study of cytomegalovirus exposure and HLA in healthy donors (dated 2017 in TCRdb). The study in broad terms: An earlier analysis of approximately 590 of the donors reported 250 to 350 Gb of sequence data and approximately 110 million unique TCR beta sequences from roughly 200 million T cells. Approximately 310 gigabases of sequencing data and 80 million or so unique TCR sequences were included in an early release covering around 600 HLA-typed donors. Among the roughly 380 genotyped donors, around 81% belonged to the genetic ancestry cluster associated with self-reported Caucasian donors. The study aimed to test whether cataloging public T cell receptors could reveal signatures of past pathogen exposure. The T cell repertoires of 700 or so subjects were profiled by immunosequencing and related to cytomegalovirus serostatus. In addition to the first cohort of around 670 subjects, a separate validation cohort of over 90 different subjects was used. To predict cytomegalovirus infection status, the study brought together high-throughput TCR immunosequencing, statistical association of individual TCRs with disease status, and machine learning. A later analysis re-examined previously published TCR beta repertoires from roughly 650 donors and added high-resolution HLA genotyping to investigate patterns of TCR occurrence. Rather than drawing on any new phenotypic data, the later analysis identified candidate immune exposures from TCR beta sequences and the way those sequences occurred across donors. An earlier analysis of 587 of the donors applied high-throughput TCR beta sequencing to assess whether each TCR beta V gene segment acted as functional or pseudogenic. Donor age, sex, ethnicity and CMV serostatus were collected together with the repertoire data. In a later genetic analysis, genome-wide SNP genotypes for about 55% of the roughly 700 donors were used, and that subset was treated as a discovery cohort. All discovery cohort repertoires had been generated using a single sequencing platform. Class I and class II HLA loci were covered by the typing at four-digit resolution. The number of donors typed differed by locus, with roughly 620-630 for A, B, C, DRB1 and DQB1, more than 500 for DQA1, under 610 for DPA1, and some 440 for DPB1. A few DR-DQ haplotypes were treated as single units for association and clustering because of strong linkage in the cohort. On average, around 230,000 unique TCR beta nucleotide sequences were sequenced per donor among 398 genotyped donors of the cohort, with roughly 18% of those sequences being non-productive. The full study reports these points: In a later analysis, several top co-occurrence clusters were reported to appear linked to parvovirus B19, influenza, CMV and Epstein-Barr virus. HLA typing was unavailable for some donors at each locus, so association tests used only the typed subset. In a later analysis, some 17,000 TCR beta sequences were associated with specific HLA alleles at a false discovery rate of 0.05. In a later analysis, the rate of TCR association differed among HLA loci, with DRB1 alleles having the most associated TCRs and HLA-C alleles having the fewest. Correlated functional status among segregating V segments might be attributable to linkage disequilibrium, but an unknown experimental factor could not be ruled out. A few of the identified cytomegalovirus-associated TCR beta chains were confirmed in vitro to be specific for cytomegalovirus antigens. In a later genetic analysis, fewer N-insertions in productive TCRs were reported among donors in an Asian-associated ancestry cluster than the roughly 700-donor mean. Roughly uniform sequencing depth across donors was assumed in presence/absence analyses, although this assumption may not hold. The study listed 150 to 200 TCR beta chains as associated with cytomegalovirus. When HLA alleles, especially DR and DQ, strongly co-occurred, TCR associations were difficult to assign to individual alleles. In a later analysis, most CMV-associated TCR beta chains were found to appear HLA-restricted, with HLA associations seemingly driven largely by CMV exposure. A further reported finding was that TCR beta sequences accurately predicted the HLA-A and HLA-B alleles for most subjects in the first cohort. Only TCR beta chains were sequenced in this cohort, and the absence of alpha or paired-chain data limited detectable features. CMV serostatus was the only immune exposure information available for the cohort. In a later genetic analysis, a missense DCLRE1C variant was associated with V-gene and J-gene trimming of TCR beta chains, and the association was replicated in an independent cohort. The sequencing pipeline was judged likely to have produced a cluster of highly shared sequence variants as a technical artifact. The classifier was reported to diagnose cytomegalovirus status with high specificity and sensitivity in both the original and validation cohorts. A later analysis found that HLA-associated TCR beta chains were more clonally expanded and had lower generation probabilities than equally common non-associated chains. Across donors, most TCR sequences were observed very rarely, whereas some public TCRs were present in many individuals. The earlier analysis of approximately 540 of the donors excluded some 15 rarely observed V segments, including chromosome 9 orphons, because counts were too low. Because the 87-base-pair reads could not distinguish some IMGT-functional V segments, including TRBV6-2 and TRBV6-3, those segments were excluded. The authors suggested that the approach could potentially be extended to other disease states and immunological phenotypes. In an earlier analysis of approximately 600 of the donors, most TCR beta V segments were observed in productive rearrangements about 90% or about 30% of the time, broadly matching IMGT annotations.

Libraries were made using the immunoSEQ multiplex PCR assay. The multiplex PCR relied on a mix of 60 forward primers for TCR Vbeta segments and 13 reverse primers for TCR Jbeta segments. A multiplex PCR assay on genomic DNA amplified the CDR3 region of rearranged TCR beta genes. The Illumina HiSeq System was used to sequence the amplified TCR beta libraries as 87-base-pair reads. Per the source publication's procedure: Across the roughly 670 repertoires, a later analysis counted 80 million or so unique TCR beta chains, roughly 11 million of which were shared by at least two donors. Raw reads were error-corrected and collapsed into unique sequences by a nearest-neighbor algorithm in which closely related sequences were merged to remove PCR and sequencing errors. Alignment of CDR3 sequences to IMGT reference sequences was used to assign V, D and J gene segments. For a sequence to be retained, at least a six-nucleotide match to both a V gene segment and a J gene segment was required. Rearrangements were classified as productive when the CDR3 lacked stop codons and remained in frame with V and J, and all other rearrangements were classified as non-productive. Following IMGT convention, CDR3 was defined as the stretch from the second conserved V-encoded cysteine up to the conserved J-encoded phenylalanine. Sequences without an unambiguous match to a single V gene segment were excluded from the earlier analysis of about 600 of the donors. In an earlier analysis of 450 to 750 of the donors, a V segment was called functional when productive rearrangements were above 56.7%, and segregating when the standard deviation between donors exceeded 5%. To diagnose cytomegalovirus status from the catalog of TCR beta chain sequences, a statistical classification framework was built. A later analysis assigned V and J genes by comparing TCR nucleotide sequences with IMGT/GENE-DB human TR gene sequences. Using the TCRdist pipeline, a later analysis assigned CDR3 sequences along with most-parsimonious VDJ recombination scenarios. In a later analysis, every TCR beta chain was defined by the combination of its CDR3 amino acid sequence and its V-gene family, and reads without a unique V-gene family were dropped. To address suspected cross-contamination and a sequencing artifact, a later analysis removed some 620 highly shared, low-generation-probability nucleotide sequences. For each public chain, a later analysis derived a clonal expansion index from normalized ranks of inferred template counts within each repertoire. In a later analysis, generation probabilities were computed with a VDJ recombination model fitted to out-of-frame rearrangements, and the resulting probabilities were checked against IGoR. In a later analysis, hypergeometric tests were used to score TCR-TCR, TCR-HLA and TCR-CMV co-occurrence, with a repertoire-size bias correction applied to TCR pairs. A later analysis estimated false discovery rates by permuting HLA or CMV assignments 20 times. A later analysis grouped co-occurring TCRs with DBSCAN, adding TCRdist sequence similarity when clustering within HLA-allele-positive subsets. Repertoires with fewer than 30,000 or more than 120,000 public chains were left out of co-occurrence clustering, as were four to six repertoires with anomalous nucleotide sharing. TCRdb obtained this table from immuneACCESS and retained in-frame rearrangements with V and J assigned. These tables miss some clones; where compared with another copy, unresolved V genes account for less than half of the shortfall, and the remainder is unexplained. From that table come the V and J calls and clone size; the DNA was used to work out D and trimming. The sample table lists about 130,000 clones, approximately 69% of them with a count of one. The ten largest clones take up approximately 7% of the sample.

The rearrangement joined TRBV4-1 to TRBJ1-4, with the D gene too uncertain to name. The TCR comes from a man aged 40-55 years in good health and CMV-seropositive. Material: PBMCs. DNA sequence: TGCGCCAGCAGCCAACCGACTAATGAAAAACTGTTTTTT. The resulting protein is CASSQPTNEKLFF.